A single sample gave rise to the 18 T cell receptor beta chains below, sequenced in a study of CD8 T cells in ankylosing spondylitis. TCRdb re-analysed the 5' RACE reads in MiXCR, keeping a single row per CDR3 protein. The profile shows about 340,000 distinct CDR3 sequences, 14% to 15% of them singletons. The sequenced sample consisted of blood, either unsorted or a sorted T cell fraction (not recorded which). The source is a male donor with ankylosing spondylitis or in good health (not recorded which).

The CDR3, as DNA: TGCGCCAGCAGCGCGGACGGGGCCTCCGGAAACACCATATATTTT. Residues: CASSADGASGNTIYF. J is TRBJ1-3 and V is TRBV5-1; tentative D call: TRBD1 (5 bases). The germline V and J ends were trimmed by 4 bases and 4 bases, with 15 bases remaining between them. The length of the CDR3 is 15 residues. The V gene's germline CDR1 is SGHRS and CDR2 YFSETQ.

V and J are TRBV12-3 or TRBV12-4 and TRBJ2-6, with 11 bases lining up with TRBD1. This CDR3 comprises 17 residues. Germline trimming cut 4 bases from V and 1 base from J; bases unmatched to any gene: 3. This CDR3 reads CASSYRDRGSGANVLTF. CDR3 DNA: TGTGCCAGCAGTTACCGGGACAGGGGGTCTGGGGCCAACGTCCTGACTTTC.

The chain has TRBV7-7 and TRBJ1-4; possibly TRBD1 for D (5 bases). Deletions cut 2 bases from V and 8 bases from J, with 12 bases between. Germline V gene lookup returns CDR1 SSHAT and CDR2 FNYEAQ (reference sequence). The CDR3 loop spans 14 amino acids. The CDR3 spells CASSLNQGGEKLFF. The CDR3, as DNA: TGTGCCAGCAGCTTAAACCAGGGAGGGGAAAAACTGTTTTTT. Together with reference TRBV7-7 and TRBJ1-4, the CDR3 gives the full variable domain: GAGVSQSPRYKVTKRGQDVTLRCDPISSHATLYWYQQALGQGPEFLTYFNYEAQPDKSGLPSDRFSAERPEGSISTLTIQRTEQRDSAMYRCASSLNQGGEKLFFGSGTQLSVL.

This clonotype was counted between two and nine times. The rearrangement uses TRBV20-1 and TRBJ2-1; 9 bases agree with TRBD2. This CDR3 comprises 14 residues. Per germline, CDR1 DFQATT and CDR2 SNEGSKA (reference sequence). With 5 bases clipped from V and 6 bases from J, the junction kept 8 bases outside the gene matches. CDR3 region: CSASTSGGFNEQFF. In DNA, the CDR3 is TGCAGTGCTTCGACTAGCGGAGGTTTCAATGAGCAGTTCTTC.

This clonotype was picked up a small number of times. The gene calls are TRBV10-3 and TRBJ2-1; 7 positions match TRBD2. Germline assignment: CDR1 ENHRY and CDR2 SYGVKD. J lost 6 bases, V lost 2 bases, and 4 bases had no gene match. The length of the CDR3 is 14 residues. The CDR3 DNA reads TGTGCCATCAGTGAGAGGCGGGAGTCCAATGAGCAGTTCTTC. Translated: CAISERRESNEQFF.

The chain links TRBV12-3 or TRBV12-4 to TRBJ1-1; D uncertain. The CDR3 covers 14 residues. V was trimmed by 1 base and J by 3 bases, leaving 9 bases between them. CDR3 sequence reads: CASSLVRVDTEAFF. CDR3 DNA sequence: TGTGCCAGCAGTTTAGTCCGGGTCGACACTGAAGCTTTCTTT.

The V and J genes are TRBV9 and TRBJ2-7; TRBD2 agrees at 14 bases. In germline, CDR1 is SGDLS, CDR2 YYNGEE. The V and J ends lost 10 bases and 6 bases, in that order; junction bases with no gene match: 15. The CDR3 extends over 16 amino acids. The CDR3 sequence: CAGPGLAGEVPVEQYF. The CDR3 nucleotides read TGTGCCGGACCGGGACTAGCGGGAGAGGTCCCGGTCGAGCAGTACTTC.

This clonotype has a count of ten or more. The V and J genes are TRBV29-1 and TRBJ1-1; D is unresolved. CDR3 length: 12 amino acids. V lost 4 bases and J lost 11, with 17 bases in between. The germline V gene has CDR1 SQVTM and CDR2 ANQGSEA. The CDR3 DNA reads TGCAGCGTTGCACGACGGAGTTTTGTGGCTTTCTTT. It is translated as CSVARRSFVAFF.

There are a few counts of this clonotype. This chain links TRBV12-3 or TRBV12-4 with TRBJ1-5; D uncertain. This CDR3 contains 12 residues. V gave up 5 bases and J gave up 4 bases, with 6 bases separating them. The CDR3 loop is CASSTGNQPQHF. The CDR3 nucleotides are TGTGCCAGCAGTACGGGGAATCAGCCCCAGCATTTT.

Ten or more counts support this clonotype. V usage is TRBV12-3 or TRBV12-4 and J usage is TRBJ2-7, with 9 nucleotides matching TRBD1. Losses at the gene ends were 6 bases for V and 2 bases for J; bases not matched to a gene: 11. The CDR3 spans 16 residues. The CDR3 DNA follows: TGTGCCAGCAGCCGTGGACAGGGGTTTGACACCTACGAGCAGTACTTC. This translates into CASSRGQGFDTYEQYF.

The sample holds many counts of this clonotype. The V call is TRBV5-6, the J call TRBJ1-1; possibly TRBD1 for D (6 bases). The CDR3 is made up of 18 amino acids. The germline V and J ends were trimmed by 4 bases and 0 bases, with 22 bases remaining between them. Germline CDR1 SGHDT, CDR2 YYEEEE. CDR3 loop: CASSNSGERNWMNTEAFF. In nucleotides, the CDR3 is TGTGCCAGCAGCAATTCAGGGGAACGGAACTGGATGAACACTGAAGCTTTCTTT.

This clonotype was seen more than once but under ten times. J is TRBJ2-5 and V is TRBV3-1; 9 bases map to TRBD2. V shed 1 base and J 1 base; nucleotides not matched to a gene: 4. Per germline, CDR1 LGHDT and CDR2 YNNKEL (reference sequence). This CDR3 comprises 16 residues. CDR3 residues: CASSQAGAGGQETQYF. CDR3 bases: TGTGCCAGCAGCCAAGCAGGAGCGGGAGGCCAAGAGACCCAGTACTTC.

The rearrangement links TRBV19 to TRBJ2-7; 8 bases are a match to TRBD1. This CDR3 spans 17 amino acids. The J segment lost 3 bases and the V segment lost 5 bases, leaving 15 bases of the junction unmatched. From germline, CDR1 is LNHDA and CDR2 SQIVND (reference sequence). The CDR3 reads CASSAIPTGAGSYEQYF. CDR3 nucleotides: TGTGCCAGTAGTGCGATCCCGACAGGGGCCGGGAGCTACGAGCAGTACTTC.

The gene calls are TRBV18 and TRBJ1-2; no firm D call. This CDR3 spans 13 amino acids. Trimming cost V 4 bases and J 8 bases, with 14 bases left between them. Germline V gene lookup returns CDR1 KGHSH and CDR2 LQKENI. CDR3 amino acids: CASSQENLGGYTF. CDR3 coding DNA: TGTGCCAGCTCACAAGAAAACCTGGGGGGCTACACCTTC.

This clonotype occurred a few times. CDR3 loop: CASSLADRALYGYTF. The CDR3, as DNA: TGCGCCAGCAGCTTGGCGGACAGGGCACTCTATGGCTACACCTTC. J is TRBJ1-2 and V is TRBV5-1, with TRBD1 matching 8 bases. This CDR3 contains 15 residues. CDR1 and CDR2 (germline): SGHRS, YFSETQ. V lost 0 bases, J lost 4 bases, and 5 bases stayed unmatched.

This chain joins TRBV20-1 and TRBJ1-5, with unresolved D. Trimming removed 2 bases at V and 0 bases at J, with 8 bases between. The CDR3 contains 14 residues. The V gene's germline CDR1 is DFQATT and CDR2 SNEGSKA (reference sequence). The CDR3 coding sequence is TGCAGTGCTAGAACCGAGTATAGCAATCAGCCCCAGCATTTT. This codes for CSARTEYSNQPQHF.

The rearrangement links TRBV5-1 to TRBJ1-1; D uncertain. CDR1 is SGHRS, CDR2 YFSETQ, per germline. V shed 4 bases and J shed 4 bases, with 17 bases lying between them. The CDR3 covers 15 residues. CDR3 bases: TGCGCCAGCAGCCTCGACCCGGCTGTGAGCACTGAAGCTTTCTTT. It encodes CASSLDPAVSTEAFF.

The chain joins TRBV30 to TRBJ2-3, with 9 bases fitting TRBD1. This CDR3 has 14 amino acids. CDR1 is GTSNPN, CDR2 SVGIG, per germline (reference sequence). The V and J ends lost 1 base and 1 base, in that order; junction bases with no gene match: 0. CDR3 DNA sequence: TGTGCCTGGAGTGGACAGGGGGGCACAGATACGCAGTATTTT. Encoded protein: CAWSGQGGTDTQYF.